This note documents a single T cell receptor beta chain sequence. Its target is unknown. The PCR made use of 60 Vbeta and 13 Jbeta primers. Repertoires were generated with immunoSEQ multiplex PCR, while TCRdb's copy carries only in-frame clones and drops some. Found here are approximately 150,000 clones, almost 85% of them singletons; the top ten hold 1.9%. The data were taken from a study of cytomegalovirus exposure and HLA in healthy donors. Study at large: Researchers found that roughly 77% of a few hundred genotyped donors fell within the Caucasian-associated ancestry cluster.

Broader study findings: CMV serostatus was the sole immune exposure information available. Researchers reported that a few CMV-associated chains were confirmed in vitro as CMV antigen-specific. Among CMV-associated TCR beta chains, most appeared HLA-restricted in a later analysis.

This clonotype was sampled from a woman aged 35 to 49 in good health and CMV-seronegative. Sequenced material: PBMCs.

As DNA, the CDR3 is TGCGCCACCGCAGCGAATGGAGGATCCTACGAGCAGTACTTC. It yields the protein CATAANGGSYEQYF. The chain employs TRBV5-1 and TRBJ2-7, with D possibly being TRBD2 (5 bases). The CDR3 has 14 amino acids. V was pared by 9 bases and J by 1 base, with 17 bases between. CDR1 and CDR2 from the germline V gene are SGHRS and YFSETQ.